This T cell receptor beta chain was recovered during a study of response to subunit inactivated influenza vaccine. TCRdb processed the RT-PCR reads anew with MiXCR; each CDR3 protein has one entry. The repertoire holds about 190,000 distinct CDR3 sequences, with over 13% as singletons. Comment on this clonotype: Its cognate antigen is unknown.

General observations from the study: Only a handful of new T cells, the authors suggested, are recruited with each seasonal influenza vaccination.

CDR1 is MDHEN, CDR2 SYDVKM, per germline. This CDR3 is built from 14 residues. The V end was cut by 4 bases, the J end by 0 bases, with 9 bases between. The source is a man between 45 and 60 years old who received an inactivated influenza vaccine. Sequencing used CD8+ T cells sorted from PBMCs, obtained 5 days after vaccination. The chain is built from TRBV28 and TRBJ1-2; possible D gene TRBD1, 6 bases. The DNA for the CDR3 is TGTGCCAGCAGTTACAGGGCCACTAACTATGGCTACACCTTC. Protein: CASSYRATNYGYTF.